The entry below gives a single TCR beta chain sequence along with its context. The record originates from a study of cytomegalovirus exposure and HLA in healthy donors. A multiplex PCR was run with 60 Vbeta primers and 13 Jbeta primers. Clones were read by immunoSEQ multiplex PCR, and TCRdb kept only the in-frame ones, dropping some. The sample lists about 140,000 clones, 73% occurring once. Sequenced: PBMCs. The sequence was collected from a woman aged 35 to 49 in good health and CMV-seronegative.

The CDR3 bases are TGTGCCAGCAGTACCCCTAGCTTAGAGACCCAGTACTTC. Its protein product is CASSTPSLETQYF. The chain employs TRBV2 and TRBJ2-5; a weak D match, TRBD2 (5 bases). V was pared by 5 bases and J by 4 bases, with 11 bases between. Germline values: CDR1 SNHLY, CDR2 FYNNEI. The length of the CDR3 is 13 residues.